The rows below give T cell receptor beta chains drawn from one sample of a study of Ad26.COV2.S vaccination and SARS-CoV-2 variants. Here immunoSEQ multiplex PCR was the method, and the copy in TCRdb shows in-frame clones only, minus some. Of about 350,000 clones in the sample, about 88% were seen once. The source material was peripheral blood, sampled in a trial of Ad26.COV2.S vaccine versus placebo. All receptors come from a person between 18 and 65 years old who received the Ad26.COV2.S COVID-19 vaccine or a placebo. The CDR3 runs from the conserved cysteine through the conserved F or W. D genes are given only for firm matches. Size tells how often a clone was seen (once, few, many) or the class of an expanded clone, and some rows leave it out.

J gene: TRBJ2-5; D gene: TRBD2; V gene: TRBV10-3; clone size: .; CDR3 DNA: TGTGCCATCAGTGATCGGGGGGGCCGGGAAGAGACCCAGTACTTC; CDR3 protein: CAISDRGGREETQYF
J gene: TRBJ2-3; D gene: TRBD1; V gene: TRBV19; clone size: .; CDR3 DNA: TGTGCCAGCGTCGGTTTGCAGGGGGCAGATACGCAGTATTTT; CDR3 protein: CASVGLQGADTQYF
J gene: TRBJ2-2; D gene: .; V gene: TRBV7-2; clone size: .; CDR3 DNA: TGTGCCAGCAGCTCGACGTTGGTGGCCGGGGAGCTGTTTTTT; CDR3 protein: CASSSTLVAGELFF
J gene: TRBJ1-3; D gene: .; V gene: TRBV11-2; clone size: .; CDR3 DNA: TGTGCCAGCAGCTTAGAAGTCTCAGGGACTGGAAACACCATATATTTT; CDR3 protein: CASSLEVSGTGNTIYF
J gene: TRBJ1-2; D gene: .; V gene: TRBV19; clone size: few; CDR3 DNA: TGTGCCAGTACTCGTCGAGGCTACACCTTC; CDR3 protein: CASTRRGYTF
J gene: TRBJ1-1; D gene: .; V gene: TRBV6-1; clone size: .; CDR3 DNA: TGTGCCAGCAGTGAGTTTGGAGAAGCTTTCTTT; CDR3 protein: CASSEFGEAFF
J gene: TRBJ2-7; D gene: .; V gene: TRBV19; clone size: .; CDR3 DNA: TGTGCCAGTAGTATAGCGGGACTCCCCGCCTACGAGCAGTACTTC; CDR3 protein: CASSIAGLPAYEQYF
J gene: TRBJ1-2; D gene: .; V gene: TRBV19; clone size: .; CDR3 DNA: TGTGCCAGTAGACTCCGGGGGGTGGGCTATGGCTACACCTTC; CDR3 protein: CASRLRGVGYGYTF
J gene: TRBJ2-2; D gene: .; V gene: TRBV7-9; clone size: .; CDR3 DNA: TGTGCCATGGAGGACCGGGATGACACCGGGGAGCTGTTTTTT; CDR3 protein: CAMEDRDDTGELFF
J gene: TRBJ2-1; D gene: TRBD1; V gene: TRBV15; clone size: .; CDR3 DNA: TGTGCCACCAGCAGAGAAACCGGGACAGGGAACAATGAGCAGTTCTTC; CDR3 protein: CATSRETGTGNNEQFF
J gene: TRBJ2-1; D gene: .; V gene: TRBV3-1/TRBV3-2; clone size: .; CDR3 DNA: TGTGCCAGCAGCCAACAGGGGCGTAATGAGCAGTTCTTC; CDR3 protein: CASSQQGRNEQFF
J gene: TRBJ1-3; D gene: .; V gene: TRBV4-2; clone size: .; CDR3 DNA: TGTGCCAGCAGCCAAGTTTGGCAGACCTCTGGAAACACCATATATTTT; CDR3 protein: CASSQVWQTSGNTIYF
J gene: TRBJ2-1; D gene: .; V gene: TRBV5-4; clone size: .; CDR3 DNA: TGTGCCAGCAGCTTAAATATGGGAGGGGGGATCAATGAGCAGTTCTTC; CDR3 protein: CASSLNMGGGINEQFF
J gene: TRBJ1-1; D gene: .; V gene: TRBV6-5; clone size: .; CDR3 DNA: TGTGCCAGCAGTTACTCGGCTCCGGGGGGCACTGAAGCTTTCTTT; CDR3 protein: CASSYSAPGGTEAFF
J gene: TRBJ2-1; D gene: .; V gene: TRBV6-5; clone size: .; CDR3 DNA: TGTGCCAGCAGGGAGCGGAACAATGAGCAGTTCTTC; CDR3 protein: CASRERNNEQFF
J gene: TRBJ2-6; D gene: .; V gene: TRBV10-3; clone size: .; CDR3 DNA: TGTGCCATCAGTGTGACCGGGACGGTGAGCTCTGGGGCCAACGTCCTGACTTTC; CDR3 protein: CAISVTGTVSSGANVLTF
J gene: TRBJ1-4; D gene: TRBD1; V gene: TRBV7-6; clone size: .; CDR3 DNA: TGTGCCAGCAGCTTAGATGAAGAGGGGGCAGAAACTAATGAAAAACTGTTTTTT; CDR3 protein: CASSLDEEGAETNEKLFF
J gene: TRBJ2-4; D gene: .; V gene: TRBV18; clone size: once; CDR3 DNA: TGTGCCAGCTCACCAGACCTACAGGCCAAAAACATTCAGTACTTC; CDR3 protein: CASSPDLQAKNIQYF
J gene: TRBJ1-1; D gene: .; V gene: TRBV2; clone size: once; CDR3 DNA: TGTGCCAGCAGTGCCTTTACATGGGGCGCTGAAGCTTTCTTT; CDR3 protein: CASSAFTWGAEAFF
J gene: TRBJ1-5; D gene: .; V gene: TRBV6-5; clone size: .; CDR3 DNA: TGTGCCAGCAGTTACCAGGGCTATGGGCAGCCCCAGCATTTT; CDR3 protein: CASSYQGYGQPQHF
J gene: TRBJ1-1; D gene: .; V gene: TRBV4-3; clone size: .; CDR3 DNA: TGCGCCAGCAGCCAAGACAGGGTATGGGTTAAGAACACTGAAGCTTTCTTT; CDR3 protein: CASSQDRVWVKNTEAFF
J gene: TRBJ1-4; D gene: .; V gene: TRBV19; clone size: .; CDR3 DNA: TGTGCCAGTAGTATAGGAGGACACCGTAATGAAAAACTGTTTTTT; CDR3 protein: CASSIGGHRNEKLFF